This T cell receptor beta chain was identified during a study of T cell responses to AZD1222 COVID-19 vaccine. General observations from the study: Nearly half of spike-specific TCRs reportedly go after variant regions that carry no mutations.

About this clone: The antigen remains unidentified.

The CDR3 consists of 14 residues. Germline V gene lookup returns CDR1 MRHNA and CDR2 SNTAGT. Trimming pared 6 bases from V and 3 bases from J, leaving 11 bases between. Some clones are missing from TCRdb's copy, which holds only in-frame ones; the method was immunoSEQ multiplex PCR. The profile shows 130,000 or so clones, approximately 93% of them singletons. The sequence came from an adult in good health. Here the sequenced sample was peripheral blood, taken on day 0 of AZD1222 vaccination. This chain links TRBV6-4 with TRBJ1-4, with D perhaps TRBD1 (6 bases). The CDR3 DNA reads as TGTGCCAGCAGCTTACAGGGAGCTAATGAAAAACTGTTTTTT. It encodes CASSLQGANEKLFF.